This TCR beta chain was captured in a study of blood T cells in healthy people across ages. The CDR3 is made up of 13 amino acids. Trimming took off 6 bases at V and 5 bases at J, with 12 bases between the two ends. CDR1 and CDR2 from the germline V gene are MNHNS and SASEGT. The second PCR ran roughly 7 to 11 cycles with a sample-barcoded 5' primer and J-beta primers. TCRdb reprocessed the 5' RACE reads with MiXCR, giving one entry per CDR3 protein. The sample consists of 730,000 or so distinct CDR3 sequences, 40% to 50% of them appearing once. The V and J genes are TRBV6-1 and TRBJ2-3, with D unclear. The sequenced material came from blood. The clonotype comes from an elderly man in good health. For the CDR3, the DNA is TGTGCCAGCAGACGGGTAGCATTAGATACGCAGTATTTT. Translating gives CASRRVALDTQYF.